The sequence of this T cell receptor beta chain was determined in a study of blood T cell repertoires in COVID-19. Study-level background: Nucleic acid was either cDNA or gDNA, and it came from T cells, B-cell-depleted T cells, or PBMCs.

Cohorts were assigned according to the clinical history that participants reported. In the original workflow: Counts of nucleated cells, estimated from reference gene primer amplification, were obtained. The data were produced by immunoSEQ multiplex PCR, yet TCRdb's version contains in-frame clones alone and is incomplete. V and J calls and clone size are copied from that table; D and trimming were computed from the DNA. Of 360,000 or so clones listed, about 90% are singletons. Germline CDR1 and CDR2: MNHNS and SASEGT. The CDR3 spans 13 residues. The ends were cut back, 0 bases at V and 7 bases at J, with 7 bases in the middle.

The chain joins TRBV6-1 to TRBJ2-1; D gene uncertain. The sequencing input was PBMCs or T cells enriched from blood (not recorded which). The receptor comes from a woman in her 30s who had recovered from COVID-19. The CDR3 protein is CASSEALPNEQFF. CDR3 sequence (DNA): TGTGCCAGCAGTGAAGCGCTACCTAATGAGCAGTTCTTC.